These T cell receptor beta chains were read from a single sample in a study of cytomegalovirus exposure and HLA in healthy donors. Assay used: immunoSEQ multiplex PCR; TCRdb lists only in-frame clones, some missing. This table holds 150,000 to 200,000 clones, approximately 78% found once. The sequencing sample was made of PBMCs. These receptors were taken from a young woman in good health and CMV-seronegative. Each CDR3 is given with its conserved first and last residue. A D gene is named only where the DNA matches it firmly. Expanded clones get a size class; other rows say once, few or many, or leave the size out.

d_gene,j_gene,v_gene,abundance,CDR3nt,CDR3aa
TRBD1,TRBJ2-7,TRBV30,-,TGTGCCTGGGGGACAGGGTTCTACGAGCAGTACTTC,CAWGTGFYEQYF
-,TRBJ2-2,TRBV18,-,TGTGCCAGCTCCCCCCCCAGTGACACCGGGGAGCTGTTTTTT,CASSPPSDTGELFF
TRBD1,TRBJ2-3,TRBV18,-,TGTGCCAGCTCAGTTACAGGGGGCGGTGATACGCAGTATTTT,CASSVTGGGDTQYF
TRBD1,TRBJ1-4,TRBV7-6,-,TGTGCCAGCAGCTTATTAGGACAGGGTGGTGAAAAACTGTTTTTT,CASSLLGQGGEKLFF
-,TRBJ1-3,TRBV13,-,TGTGCCAGCAGCTTTCGTCAGGGTGGGAACACCATATATTTT,CASSFRQGGNTIYF
TRBD1,TRBJ1-5,TRBV6-1,-,TGTGCCAGCAGTGAAGGGACAGGGACTCAGCCCCAGCATTTT,CASSEGTGTQPQHF
TRBD1,TRBJ2-5,TRBV6-5,-,TGTGCCAGCAGTTTGGGGACAGGAGGAGAGACCCAGTACTTC,CASSLGTGGETQYF
TRBD1,TRBJ1-3,TRBV28,-,TGTGCCAGCATGACAGGGGCCAGAAACACCATATATTTT,CASMTGARNTIYF
TRBD1,TRBJ1-5,TRBV6-1,-,TGTGCCAGCATTAAACAGGGGATAAGCAATCAGCCCCAGCATTTT,CASIKQGISNQPQHF
TRBD1,TRBJ1-4,TRBV2,-,TGTGCCAGCAGTGTGGCAGGGGGACCCTCGGCTAATGAAAAACTGTTTTTT,CASSVAGGPSANEKLFF
-,TRBJ1-5,TRBV30,-,TGTGCCTGGAGTGTGCGGGGAGATAATCAGCCCCAGCATTTT,CAWSVRGDNQPQHF
-,TRBJ1-4,TRBV4-1,-,TGCGCCAGCAGCCAAGTGATAGGGAGTGGTGAAAAACTGTTTTTT,CASSQVIGSGEKLFF
-,TRBJ2-7,TRBV6-4,-,TGTGCCAGCAGTCTCACTCGGGCTAGCGCTCAACGTAGGAGCTCCTACGAGCAGTACTTC,CASSLTRASAQRRSSYEQYF
-,TRBJ2-3,TRBV6-4,-,TGTGCCAGCTCACCCACGGGGGTCGGCACAGATACGCAGTATTTT,CASSPTGVGTDTQYF
TRBD2,TRBJ2-3,TRBV7-2,once,TGTGCCAGCAGCACCGGGACTAGCCGGATCACAGATACGCAGTATTTT,CASSTGTSRITDTQYF
-,TRBJ1-1,TRBV27,-,TGTGCCAGCAGCGATGGCGGAGGGATGCCCACTGAAGCTTTCTTT,CASSDGGGMPTEAFF
-,TRBJ1-1,TRBV15,-,TGTGCCACCAGCCCCTCGTCGAACACTGAAGCTTTCTTT,CATSPSSNTEAFF
-,TRBJ2-5,TRBV7-8,-,TGTGCCAGCAGCTTTCTAAGCTACGTGGAGACCCAGTACTTC,CASSFLSYVETQYF
TRBD1,TRBJ1-1,TRBV14,few,TGTGCCAGCAGCCAAGACACCCGACAGGGTCGAACTGAAGCTTTCTTT,CASSQDTRQGRTEAFF
-,TRBJ2-5,TRBV4-1,-,TGCGCCAGCAGCCAAGTTCCGGGGGAGACCCAGTACTTC,CASSQVPGETQYF